Listed below are T cell receptor beta chains from one sample, sequenced in a study of beta chain features in type 1 diabetes. Repertoires were generated with immunoSEQ multiplex PCR, while TCRdb's copy carries only in-frame clones and drops some. Of about half a million clones in the sample, around 30% were seen once. The sample comprised naive CD4+ T cells from blood. The receptors were gathered from a man younger than 30 in good health. Each CDR3 is given with its conserved first and last residue. D genes are given only for firm matches. Expanded clones get a size class; other rows say once, few or many, or leave the size out.

J,D,V,size,DNA,CDR3
TRBJ2-1,TRBD2,TRBV29-1,.,TGCAGCGTTCGATTAGCGGGATACAATGAGCAGTTCTTC,CSVRLAGYNEQFF
TRBJ2-7,.,TRBV21-1,few,TGTGCCAGCAGCAGACGGACGGCCTCGTACTACGAGCAGTACTTC,CASSRRTASYYEQYF
TRBJ2-7,.,TRBV9,.,TGTGCCAGCAGCCCCCGTGGAAGCGGAGGAGGGGAGCAGTACTTC,CASSPRGSGGGEQYF
TRBJ2-1,TRBD2,TRBV11-2,.,TGTGCCAGCAGCTTGGGACTAGCGGACAATGAGCAGTTCTTC,CASSLGLADNEQFF
TRBJ2-7,TRBD2,TRBV29-1,.,TGCAGCGTCCTCGGACTAGCGGGAGGATATGAGCAGTACTTC,CSVLGLAGGYEQYF
TRBJ1-5,.,TRBV7-8,few,TGTGCCAGCAGCTTAGACGGTAATCAGCCCCAGCATTTT,CASSLDGNQPQHF
TRBJ1-4,.,TRBV25-1,few,TGTGCCAGCAGTGCCCGACAAACAGCAACTAATGAAAAACTGTTTTTT,CASSARQTATNEKLFF
TRBJ2-3,TRBD2,TRBV29-1,few,TGCAGCGTGACCTTGAGCGGGGCCCCGACAGATACGCAGTATTTT,CSVTLSGAPTDTQYF
TRBJ2-3,TRBD1,TRBV7-3,.,TGTGCCAGCAGCTTGGCCGGGACAGGGTCTGGCACAGATACGCAGTATTTT,CASSLAGTGSGTDTQYF
TRBJ2-1,.,TRBV14,few,TGTGCCAGCAGCCGGGGACCTCTGGCCTACAATGAGCAGTTCTTC,CASSRGPLAYNEQFF
TRBJ2-2,TRBD2,TRBV9,few,TGTGCCAGCAGCGTACTAGCGGGAGGCCCCGGGGAGCTGTTTTTT,CASSVLAGGPGELFF
TRBJ2-3,.,TRBV7-2,.,TGTGCCAGCAGCAGCCACAGGGGCAGCGGGGATACGCAGTATTTT,CASSSHRGSGDTQYF
TRBJ2-5,.,TRBV13,few,TGTGCCAGCAGCCCCACCGGGACACAAGAGACCCAGTACTTC,CASSPTGTQETQYF
TRBJ1-1,.,TRBV15,.,TGTGCCACCAGCAGAGGACAGAGGGCTTTCTTT,CATSRGQRAFF
TRBJ2-4,.,TRBV2,few,TGTGCCAGCAGGGGACGGGGGCTAGCCAAAAACATTCAGTACTTC,CASRGRGLAKNIQYF
TRBJ2-3,TRBD2,TRBV7-9,.,TGTGCCAGCAGCCCACTAGCGGGAGGGTCTGGCACAGATACGCAGTATTTT,CASSPLAGGSGTDTQYF
TRBJ1-3,.,TRBV7-2,.,TGTGCCAGCAGCTTTGGGGTCATCGGAAACACCATATATTTT,CASSFGVIGNTIYF
TRBJ1-2,.,TRBV9,few,TGTGCCAGCAGCGCCGACAGCGGGTATGGCTACACCTTC,CASSADSGYGYTF
TRBJ2-5,TRBD1,TRBV9,few,TGTGCCAGCAGCGGGACAGGGCTGGGTGGAGCCCAGTACTTC,CASSGTGLGGAQYF
TRBJ1-1,.,TRBV5-4,once,TGTGCCAGCAGCTTTGAACAATCTGAAGCTTTCTTT,CASSFEQSEAFF
TRBJ2-5,.,TRBV29-1,few,TGCAGCGTTGGGGTCACGGGCCTCCAAGAGACCCAGTACTTC,CSVGVTGLQETQYF
TRBJ1-5,.,TRBV6-1,.,TGTGCCAGCAGTGACAACTTTGGCAATCAGCCCCAGCATTTT,CASSDNFGNQPQHF
TRBJ2-2,.,TRBV4-3,few,TGCGCCAGCAGCCAAGACTTCGGGACCGGGGAGCTGTTTTTT,CASSQDFGTGELFF
TRBJ2-2,.,TRBV19,.,TGTGCCAGTAGTATCCACGGCACCGGGGAGCTGTTTTTT,CASSIHGTGELFF
TRBJ2-3,.,TRBV6-5,.,TGTGCCAGCAGGCGCGGGGCCACAGATACGCAGTATTTT,CASRRGATDTQYF
TRBJ1-4,.,TRBV30,few,TGTGCCTGGAGTGTACCGCCCCTATCAAATGAAAAACTGTTTTTT,CAWSVPPLSNEKLFF
TRBJ1-2,.,TRBV30,.,TGTGCCTGGAGTGTAATTGCACGAACATATGGCTACACCTTC,CAWSVIARTYGYTF
TRBJ2-7,.,TRBV7-2,few,TGTGCCAGCAGCTTGTACAGCGGGTCACAGTACTTC,CASSLYSGSQYF
TRBJ2-6,.,TRBV29-1,few,TGCAGCGTTGGGGACCGAGTCTCTGGGGCCAACGTCCTGACTTTC,CSVGDRVSGANVLTF
TRBJ2-3,.,TRBV6-6,.,TGTGCCAGCAGTTCTAGTGCAGATACGCAGTATTTT,CASSSSADTQYF
TRBJ1-2,.,TRBV7-9,.,TGTGCCAGCAGTCCACAGGGTAACTATGGCTACACCTTC,CASSPQGNYGYTF
TRBJ2-1,.,TRBV4-3,.,TGCGCCAGCAGCCAAGGGCGTCTAGCCAATGAGCAGTTCTTC,CASSQGRLANEQFF
TRBJ1-2,.,TRBV7-2,few,TGTGCCAGCAGCTTAGGCCAGGAGAACTATGGCTACACCTTC,CASSLGQENYGYTF
TRBJ2-7,TRBD1,TRBV30,few,TGTGCCTGGAGTGGGACAGGGGGTTCCTACTACGAGCAGTACTTC,CAWSGTGGSYYEQYF
TRBJ2-7,TRBD1,TRBV29-1,.,TGCAGCGTTCGGGACAGGGAACCCTACGAGCAGTACTTC,CSVRDREPYEQYF
TRBJ2-7,TRBD2,TRBV15,.,TGTGCCACCAGCACCCGGACTAGCGGGAGTTTGGTGTACGAGCAGTACTTC,CATSTRTSGSLVYEQYF
TRBJ2-3,.,TRBV9,few,TGTGCCAGCAGCGAGACTAGCACAGATACGCAGTATTTT,CASSETSTDTQYF